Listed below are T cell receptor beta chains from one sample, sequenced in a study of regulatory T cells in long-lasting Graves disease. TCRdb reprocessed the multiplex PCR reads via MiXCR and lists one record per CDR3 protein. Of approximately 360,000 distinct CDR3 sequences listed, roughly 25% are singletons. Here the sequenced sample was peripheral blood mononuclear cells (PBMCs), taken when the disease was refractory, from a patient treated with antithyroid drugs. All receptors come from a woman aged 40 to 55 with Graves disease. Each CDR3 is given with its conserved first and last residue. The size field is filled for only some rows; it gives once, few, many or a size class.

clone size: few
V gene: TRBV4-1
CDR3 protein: CASSQWSGGWETQYF

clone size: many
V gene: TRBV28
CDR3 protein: CASSPRLPFQPQHF

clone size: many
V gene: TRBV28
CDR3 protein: CASSPPGALETRYF

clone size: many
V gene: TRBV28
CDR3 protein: CASIDRGNTEAFF

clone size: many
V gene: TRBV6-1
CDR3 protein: CASSGLAGEGTGELFF

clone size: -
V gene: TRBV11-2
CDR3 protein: CASSLLGGDSRGTNEKLFF

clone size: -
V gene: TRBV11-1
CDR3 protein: CASSLGFWVGDEQFF

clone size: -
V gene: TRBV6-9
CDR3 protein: CASSSSGRGGEQFF

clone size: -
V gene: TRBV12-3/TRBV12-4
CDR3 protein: CASSLSGSRTDTQYF

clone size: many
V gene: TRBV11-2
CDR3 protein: CASSAGGKTGHVEAFF

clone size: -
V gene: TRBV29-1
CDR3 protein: CSVNSGQGELNYGYTF

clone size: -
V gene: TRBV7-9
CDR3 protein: CASSLDAGGSSYEQYF

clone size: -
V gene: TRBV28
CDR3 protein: CASSLQRHRISGNTIYF